This is a list of T cell receptor beta chains from one sample in a study of spatial heterogeneity in lung cancer. TCRdb fed the 5' RACE reads into MiXCR, producing one record per CDR3 protein. Seen here are about 2,900 distinct CDR3 sequences, about an eighth observed once, and the top ten hold more than 20%. The sample in question was lung tumor tissue, obtained at surgery. These TCRs come from a male donor with early-stage non-small cell lung cancer. Each CDR3 is given with its conserved first and last residue. Each record gives: CDR3 length, clone size, J gene, V gene, D gene, CDR3 DNA, CDR3 protein. D genes are given only for firm matches. Some rows mark clone size as missing; the rest say once, few, many or name a class of expanded clone.

length: 12; size: medium-sized; J: TRBJ2-5; V: TRBV29-1; D: -; DNA: TGCAGCGTCGGAGCGTTTGGGGAGACCCAGTACTTC; CDR3: CSVGAFGETQYF
length: 15; size: few; J: TRBJ2-1; V: TRBV29-1; D: TRBD2; DNA: TGCAGCGCTGGGACTAGCTCCGTGATCTACAATGAGCAGTTCTTC; CDR3: CSAGTSSVIYNEQFF
length: 13; size: medium-sized; J: TRBJ2-1; V: TRBV4-2; D: -; DNA: TGTGCCAGCAGCCTACACTCTAACAATGAGCAGTTCTTC; CDR3: CASSLHSNNEQFF
length: 13; size: -; J: TRBJ2-3; V: TRBV5-6; D: TRBD1; DNA: TGTGCCAGCAGCTTATCAGGGGGAGATACGCAGTATTTT; CDR3: CASSLSGGDTQYF
length: 15; size: few; J: TRBJ2-3; V: TRBV27; D: TRBD2; DNA: TGTGCCAGCAGCAGACTAGCTTTGTCGTGGGATACGCAGTATTTT; CDR3: CASSRLALSWDTQYF
length: 13; size: -; J: TRBJ2-5; V: TRBV5-4; D: -; DNA: TGTGCCAGCAGCTTGGGACTTCTGGAGACCCAGTACTTC; CDR3: CASSLGLLETQYF
length: 12; size: medium-sized; J: TRBJ2-1; V: TRBV2; D: TRBD2; DNA: TGTGCCAGCACGGGGGGGTGGAGTGAGCAGTTCTTC; CDR3: CASTGGWSEQFF
length: 13; size: medium-sized; J: TRBJ1-4; V: TRBV30; D: -; DNA: TGTGCCTGGAGTGTAAAGGGCTTCGGAAAACTGTTTTTT; CDR3: CAWSVKGFGKLFF
length: 13; size: few; J: TRBJ2-1; V: TRBV6-2/TRBV6-3; D: -; DNA: TGTGCCGGAGGAGGGGTAACCTACAATGAGCAGTTCTTC; CDR3: CAGGGVTYNEQFF
length: 19; size: medium-sized; J: TRBJ2-1; V: TRBV23-1; D: -; DNA: TGCGCCAGCAGTCAATCGGGGGGGACAGGCGGGAGACCCGACAATGAGCAGTTCTTC; CDR3: CASSQSGGTGGRPDNEQFF
length: 17; size: -; J: TRBJ2-7; V: TRBV27; D: -; DNA: TGTGCCAGCAGTTTATTCCCGTGGGGCGCGGGCTCCTACGAGCAGTACTTC; CDR3: CASSLFPWGAGSYEQYF
length: 14; size: -; J: TRBJ2-3; V: TRBV25-1; D: -; DNA: TGTGCCAGCAGTCGAGCGGGTGGCACAGATACGCAGTATTTT; CDR3: CASSRAGGTDTQYF
length: 15; size: medium-sized; J: TRBJ1-1; V: TRBV7-8; D: TRBD1; DNA: TGTGCCAGCAGCCCGCGGACAGGGGGCGAAACTGAAGCTTTCTTT; CDR3: CASSPRTGGETEAFF
length: 13; size: many; J: TRBJ2-1; V: TRBV19; D: -; DNA: TGTGCCAGCCGGGGTCCCTCCTACAATGAGCAGTTCTTC; CDR3: CASRGPSYNEQFF
length: 15; size: few; J: TRBJ2-5; V: TRBV7-9; D: TRBD1; DNA: TGTGCCAGCAGCCGAGTAACAGGGGGTTTGGAGACCCAGTACTTC; CDR3: CASSRVTGGLETQYF
length: 14; size: -; J: TRBJ2-7; V: TRBV29-1; D: -; DNA: TGCAGCGGTCCCCCGGGACCTCTCCTCTACGAGCAGTACTTC; CDR3: CSGPPGPLLYEQYF
length: 17; size: medium-sized; J: TRBJ2-3; V: TRBV27; D: TRBD2; DNA: TGTGCCAGCATTCCCACAGCGGGGGCTTTAGACACAGATACGCAGTATTTT; CDR3: CASIPTAGALDTDTQYF
length: 15; size: large; J: TRBJ2-2; V: TRBV7-2; D: TRBD2; DNA: TGTGCCAGCAGCCGCGGGGGGGACTCTACCGGGGAGCTGTTTTTT; CDR3: CASSRGGDSTGELFF
length: 14; size: medium-sized; J: TRBJ2-7; V: TRBV27; D: -; DNA: TGTGCCAGCAGTTTCCGGGACCCTACCTACGAGCAGTACTTC; CDR3: CASSFRDPTYEQYF
length: 17; size: many; J: TRBJ2-7; V: TRBV5-1; D: TRBD1; DNA: TGCATCAGCAGCTTCTCAGCCCGACAGGGGGCCTCCTACGAGCAGTACTTC; CDR3: CISSFSARQGASYEQYF
length: 15; size: medium-sized; J: TRBJ2-5; V: TRBV7-9; D: -; DNA: TGTGCCAGCAGCAACCTACTACAGGCCCAAGAGACCCAGTACTTC; CDR3: CASSNLLQAQETQYF
length: 15; size: medium-sized; J: TRBJ2-7; V: TRBV7-2; D: -; DNA: TGTGCCAGCAGCTTAGAGGGGCTGAGCTCCTACGAGCAGTACTTC; CDR3: CASSLEGLSSYEQYF
length: 13; size: medium-sized; J: TRBJ2-7; V: TRBV10-3; D: -; DNA: TGTGCCATCAGTGAATTCAGTGATTACGAGCAGTACTTC; CDR3: CAISEFSDYEQYF
length: 11; size: medium-sized; J: TRBJ2-7; V: TRBV6-5; D: TRBD1; DNA: TGTGCCAGCAGTCACAGGGGCGAGCAGTACTTC; CDR3: CASSHRGEQYF
length: 12; size: medium-sized; J: TRBJ2-7; V: TRBV20-1; D: -; DNA: TGCAGTGCTAGAGGCAGAGCCTACGAGCAGTACTTC; CDR3: CSARGRAYEQYF
length: 13; size: medium-sized; J: TRBJ1-2; V: TRBV12-3/TRBV12-4; D: -; DNA: TGTGCCAGCAGTAAAGGGAGGCTAGGCGGCTACACCTTC; CDR3: CASSKGRLGGYTF
length: 13; size: medium-sized; J: TRBJ1-5; V: TRBV7-3; D: -; DNA: TGTGCCAGCAGCTCGTCAGCTGGGCAGCCCCAGCATTTT; CDR3: CASSSSAGQPQHF
length: 15; size: -; J: TRBJ2-1; V: TRBV12-3/TRBV12-4; D: -; DNA: TGTGCCAGCAGTTTAGCGGGAAGCTCCTACAATGAGCAGTTCTTC; CDR3: CASSLAGSSYNEQFF
length: 17; size: -; J: TRBJ2-7; V: TRBV11-2; D: -; DNA: TGTGCCAGCAGCTTGTCGTCCCTGGGACCTAGCTCCTACGAGCAGTACTTC; CDR3: CASSLSSLGPSSYEQYF
length: 14; size: few; J: TRBJ2-5; V: TRBV2; D: -; DNA: TGTGCCTCACTCGGAGAGACACCTAATCAGACCCAGTACTTC; CDR3: CASLGETPNQTQYF
length: 15; size: many; J: TRBJ2-3; V: TRBV7-9; D: -; DNA: TGTGCCAGCAGCTTAGAGGGACATAGCACAGATACGCAGTATTTT; CDR3: CASSLEGHSTDTQYF
length: 15; size: medium-sized; J: TRBJ1-5; V: TRBV15; D: -; DNA: TGTGCCACCAGCAGAGATTTGGCGGGCAATCAGCCCCAGCATTTT; CDR3: CATSRDLAGNQPQHF
length: 16; size: medium-sized; J: TRBJ1-3; V: TRBV21-1; D: -; DNA: TGTGCCAGCAGCAATTGGGCCAGCTACTCTGGAAACACCATATATTTT; CDR3: CASSNWASYSGNTIYF
length: 13; size: medium-sized; J: TRBJ2-7; V: TRBV6-2/TRBV6-3; D: -; DNA: TGTGCCAGCAGTTGGACTTACCGCTACGAGCAGTACTTC; CDR3: CASSWTYRYEQYF
length: 16; size: medium-sized; J: TRBJ2-7; V: TRBV21-1; D: -; DNA: TGTGCCAGCAGCACCGCCCTGACTCCCGCAGGCTACGCGCAGTACTTC; CDR3: CASSTALTPAGYAQYF
length: 13; size: medium-sized; J: TRBJ2-3; V: TRBV27; D: -; DNA: TGTGCCAGCAGCCGGGGTCACACAGATACGCAGTATTTT; CDR3: CASSRGHTDTQYF
length: 13; size: -; J: TRBJ2-2; V: TRBV20-1; D: -; DNA: TGCAGTGCTAGTCCCCCCAGCTCCGGGGAGCTGTTTTTT; CDR3: CSASPPSSGELFF
length: 16; size: medium-sized; J: TRBJ2-2; V: TRBV29-1; D: TRBD1; DNA: TGCAGCGCTTTACAAACAGGGGCCCCGAACACCGGGGAGCTGTTTTTT; CDR3: CSALQTGAPNTGELFF
length: 16; size: medium-sized; J: TRBJ2-1; V: TRBV5-1; D: TRBD2; DNA: TGCGCCAGCAGCTTAACCGGGACTAGCGGGGGTAATGAGCAGTTCTTC; CDR3: CASSLTGTSGGNEQFF
length: 13; size: many; J: TRBJ2-3; V: TRBV28; D: -; DNA: TGTGCCAGCACCCCACTAGGGGGGGATACGCAGTATTTT; CDR3: CASTPLGGDTQYF
length: 14; size: medium-sized; J: TRBJ2-2; V: TRBV12-3/TRBV12-4; D: -; DNA: TGTGCCAGCAGTTTACGCAGGGCGTGGGGGGAGCTGTTTTTT; CDR3: CASSLRRAWGELFF
length: 16; size: medium-sized; J: TRBJ2-5; V: TRBV20-1; D: TRBD1; DNA: TGCAGTGCTAGAACGACAGGGAACTATTTTCAAGAGACCCAGTACTTC; CDR3: CSARTTGNYFQETQYF
length: 15; size: few; J: TRBJ2-5; V: TRBV20-1; D: TRBD2; DNA: TGCAGTGCTAGAGATAGCGGGGGGTATCAAGAGACCCAGTACTTC; CDR3: CSARDSGGYQETQYF
length: 16; size: -; J: TRBJ2-3; V: TRBV5-1; D: -; DNA: TGCGCCAGCAGCGCATCGGGACAAGCTTCCGGCGATACGCAGTATTTT; CDR3: CASSASGQASGDTQYF
length: 17; size: medium-sized; J: TRBJ2-1; V: TRBV9; D: -; DNA: TGTGCCAGCAGCGTAGAGGCTCCCTTCGGGTCCTACAATGAGCAGTTCTTC; CDR3: CASSVEAPFGSYNEQFF
length: 15; size: medium-sized; J: TRBJ2-3; V: TRBV4-1; D: -; DNA: TGCGCCAGCAGCCCCGCCCGCGGTCTGACAGATACGCAGTATTTT; CDR3: CASSPARGLTDTQYF
length: 12; size: few; J: TRBJ1-1; V: TRBV12-3/TRBV12-4; D: -; DNA: TGTGCCAGCAGTTTTGTGGACACTGAAGCTTTCTTT; CDR3: CASSFVDTEAFF
length: 12; size: many; J: TRBJ1-2; V: TRBV7-2; D: -; DNA: TGTGCCAGCAGCTTAGTTCAACGGGGCTACACCTTC; CDR3: CASSLVQRGYTF
length: 15; size: medium-sized; J: TRBJ2-7; V: TRBV28; D: -; DNA: TGTGCCAGCCAGGGCTCTGTGGTCTGGACCTACGAGCAGTACTTC; CDR3: CASQGSVVWTYEQYF
length: 12; size: medium-sized; J: TRBJ2-7; V: TRBV12-3/TRBV12-4; D: -; DNA: TGTGCCAGCAGTTTAACGTCCTACGAGCAGTACTTC; CDR3: CASSLTSYEQYF
length: 13; size: many; J: TRBJ1-5; V: TRBV4-1; D: -; DNA: TGCGCCAGCAGCCAAGGTCGGAATCAGCCCCAGCATTTT; CDR3: CASSQGRNQPQHF
length: 14; size: -; J: TRBJ2-7; V: TRBV5-4; D: -; DNA: TGTGCCAGCAGCTTGGGAGGGGGAAGGGCCGGGCAGTACTTC; CDR3: CASSLGGGRAGQYF